A selection of T cell receptor beta chains follows, all from one sample in a study of blood T cell repertoires in COVID-19. Sequencing used immunoSEQ multiplex PCR; TCRdb keeps in-frame clones, though not all of them. The data show about 220,000 clones, approximately 80% seen once. The sequenced sample was PBMCs or T cells enriched from blood (not recorded which). These receptor sequences come from a woman between 40 and 50 years old with acute COVID-19. CDR3s include the opening cysteine and the closing phenylalanine or tryptophan. The order of the fields is J gene, V gene, D gene, clone size, CDR3 protein, CDR3 DNA. D genes are given only for firm matches. For some rows the clone size is stated as once, few or many, or as a class when expanded; others skip it.

TRBJ1-1,TRBV4-1,TRBD1,-,CASSHLTGVETEAFF,TGCGCCAGCAGCCACCTTACAGGGGTGGAAACTGAAGCTTTCTTT
TRBJ2-7,TRBV28,-,-,CASRASLGLISREQYF,TGTGCCAGCAGAGCAAGTTTGGGACTTATAAGCAGAGAGCAGTACTTC
TRBJ1-2,TRBV28,TRBD1,-,CASSFPGQGNYGYTF,TGTGCCAGCAGTTTCCCTGGACAGGGAAACTATGGCTACACCTTC
TRBJ2-7,TRBV28,TRBD1,few,CASTVRDRGPYEQYF,TGTGCCAGCACCGTCCGGGACAGGGGGCCCTACGAGCAGTACTTC
TRBJ1-1,TRBV4-1,-,-,CASSQGTEMNTEAFF,TGCGCCAGCAGCCAAGGAACAGAAATGAACACTGAAGCTTTCTTT
TRBJ2-1,TRBV19,-,-,CASSMASYNEQFF,TGTGCCAGTAGTATGGCTAGCTACAATGAGCAGTTCTTC
TRBJ2-3,TRBV6-2/TRBV6-3,TRBD2,-,CASSFPGLAFSTDTQYF,TGTGCCAGCAGTTTTCCGGGACTAGCCTTCAGCACAGATACGCAGTATTTT
TRBJ2-3,TRBV2,-,-,CASRGNTQYF,TGTGCCAGCCGGGGGAATACGCAGTATTTT
TRBJ1-4,TRBV6-5,-,-,CASTPSTANEKLFF,TGTGCCAGCACTCCCTCCACGGCTAATGAAAAACTGTTTTTT
TRBJ1-1,TRBV18,TRBD1,-,CASSPYTGTAKMNTEAFF,TGTGCCAGCTCACCCTATACCGGGACAGCTAAAATGAACACTGAAGCTTTCTTT
TRBJ1-1,TRBV7-3,TRBD1,-,CASSITGGTEAFF,TGTGCCAGCAGCATTACAGGGGGCACTGAAGCTTTCTTT
TRBJ2-7,TRBV7-2,TRBD2,-,CASSSGTSVSYEQYF,TGTGCCAGCAGCTCCGGGACTAGTGTCTCCTACGAGCAGTACTTC
TRBJ2-1,TRBV19,TRBD2,-,CASSIVPAGGPIREQFF,TGTGCCAGTAGTATAGTGCCGGCGGGAGGGCCTATAAGGGAGCAGTTCTTC
TRBJ2-1,TRBV27,TRBD1,-,CASSHGTGGYNEQFF,TGTGCCAGCAGTCACGGGACAGGGGGATACAATGAGCAGTTCTTC
TRBJ2-1,TRBV15,TRBD1,-,CATSREGQVKVNEQFF,TGTGCCACCAGCAGGGAAGGACAGGTGAAAGTCAATGAGCAGTTCTTC
TRBJ1-1,TRBV2,-,-,CASSETGNRNTEAFF,TGTGCCAGCAGTGAAACGGGGAATCGGAACACTGAAGCTTTCTTT
TRBJ2-7,TRBV28,TRBD2,-,CASSLLSGGAYEQYF,TGTGCCAGCAGTCTCCTTAGCGGGGGAGCCTACGAGCAGTACTTC
TRBJ1-6,TRBV19,-,-,CASSLDSNSPLHF,TGTGCCAGTAGCCTGGACTCAAATTCACCCCTCCACTTT